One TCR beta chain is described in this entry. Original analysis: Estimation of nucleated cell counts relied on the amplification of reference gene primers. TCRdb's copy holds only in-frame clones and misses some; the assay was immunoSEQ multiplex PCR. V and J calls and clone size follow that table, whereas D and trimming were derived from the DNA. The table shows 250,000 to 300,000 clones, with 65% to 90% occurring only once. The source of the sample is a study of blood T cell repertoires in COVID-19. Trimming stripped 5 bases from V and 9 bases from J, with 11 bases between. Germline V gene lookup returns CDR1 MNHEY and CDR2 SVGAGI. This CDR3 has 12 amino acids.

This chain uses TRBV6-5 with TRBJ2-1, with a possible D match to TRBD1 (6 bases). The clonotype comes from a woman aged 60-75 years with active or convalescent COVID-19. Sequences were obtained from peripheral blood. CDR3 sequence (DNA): TGTGCCAGCAGTCTACAGGGCTCTGAGCAGTTCTTC. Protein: CASSLQGSEQFF.